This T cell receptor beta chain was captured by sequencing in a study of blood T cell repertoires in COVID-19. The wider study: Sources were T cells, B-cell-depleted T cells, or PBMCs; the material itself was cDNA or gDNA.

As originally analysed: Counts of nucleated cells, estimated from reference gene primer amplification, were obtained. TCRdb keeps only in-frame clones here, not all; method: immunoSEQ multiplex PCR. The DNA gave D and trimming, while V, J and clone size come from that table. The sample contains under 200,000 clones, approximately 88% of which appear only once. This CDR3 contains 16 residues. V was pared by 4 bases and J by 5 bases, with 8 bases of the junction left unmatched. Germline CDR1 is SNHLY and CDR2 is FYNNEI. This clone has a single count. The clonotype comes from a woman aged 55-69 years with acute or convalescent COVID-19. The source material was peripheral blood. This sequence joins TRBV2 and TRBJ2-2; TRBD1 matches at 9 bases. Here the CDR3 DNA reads TGTGCCAGCAGTGGGAACAGGGGGCGAAAAACCGGGGAGCTGTTTTTT. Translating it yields CASSGNRGRKTGELFF.